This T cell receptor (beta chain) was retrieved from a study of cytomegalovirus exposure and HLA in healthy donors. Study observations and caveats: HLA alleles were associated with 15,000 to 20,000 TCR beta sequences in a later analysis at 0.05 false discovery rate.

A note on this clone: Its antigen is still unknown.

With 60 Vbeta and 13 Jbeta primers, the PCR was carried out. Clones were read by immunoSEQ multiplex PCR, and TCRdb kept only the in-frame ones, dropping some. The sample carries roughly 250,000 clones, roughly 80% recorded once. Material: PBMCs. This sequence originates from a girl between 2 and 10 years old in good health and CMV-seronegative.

CDR3 in DNA: TGTGCCAGCAGTTTATTACAGGGTTTCGGCCAGCCCCAGCATTTT. This gives the protein CASSLLQGFGQPQHF. The chain couples TRBV28 to TRBJ1-5; D might be TRBD1 (6 bases). CDR1 is MDHEN, CDR2 SYDVKM, per germline. CDR3 length: 15 residues. V gave up 1 base and J gave up 7 bases, with 14 bases separating them. The full variable domain, in which reference TRBV28 and TRBJ1-5 provide the parts outside the CDR3, is DVKVTQSSRYLVKRTGEKVFLECVQDMDHENMFWYRQDPGLGLRLIYFSYDVKMKEKGDIPEGYSVSREKKERFSLILESASTNQTSMYLCASSLLQGFGQPQHFGDGTRLSIL.